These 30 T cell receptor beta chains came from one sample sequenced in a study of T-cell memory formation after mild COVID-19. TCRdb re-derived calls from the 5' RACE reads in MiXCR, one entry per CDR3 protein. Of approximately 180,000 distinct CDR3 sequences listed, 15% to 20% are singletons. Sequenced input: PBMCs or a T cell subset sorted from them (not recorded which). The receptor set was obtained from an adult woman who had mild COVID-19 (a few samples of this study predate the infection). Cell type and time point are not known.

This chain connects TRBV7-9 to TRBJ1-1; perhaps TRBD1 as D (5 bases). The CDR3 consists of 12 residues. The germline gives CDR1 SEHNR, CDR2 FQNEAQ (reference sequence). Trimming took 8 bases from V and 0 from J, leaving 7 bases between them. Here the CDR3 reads CASEGMNTEAFF. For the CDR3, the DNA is TGTGCCAGCGAGGGGATGAACACTGAAGCTTTCTTT.

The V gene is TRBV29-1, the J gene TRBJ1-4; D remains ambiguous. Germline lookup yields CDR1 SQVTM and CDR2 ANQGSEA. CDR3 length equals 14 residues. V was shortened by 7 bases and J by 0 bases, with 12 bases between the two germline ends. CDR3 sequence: CSAEGDATNEKLFF. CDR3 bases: TGCAGCGCGGAGGGAGATGCAACTAATGAAAAACTGTTTTTT.

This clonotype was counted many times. CDR3 protein: CASSSGDYNEQFF. CDR3 sequence (DNA): TGTGCCAGCAGTAGTGGGGACTATAATGAGCAGTTCTTC. V and J are TRBV12-3 or TRBV12-4 and TRBJ2-1; 7 positions match TRBD2. The CDR3 runs to 13 residues. The V and J ends lost 5 bases and 7 bases, in that order; junction bases with no gene match: 5.

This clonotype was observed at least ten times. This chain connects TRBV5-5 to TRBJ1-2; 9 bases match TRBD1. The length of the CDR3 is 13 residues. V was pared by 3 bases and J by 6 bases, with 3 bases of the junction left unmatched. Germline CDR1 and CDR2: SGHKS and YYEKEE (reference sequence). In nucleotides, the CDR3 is TGTGCCAGCAGCTCAACAGGGGGCAATGGCTACACCTTC. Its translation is CASSSTGGNGYTF.

The CDR3 reads CASSFLSRANPTQYF. CDR3 coding DNA: TGTGCCAGCAGTTTTCTGTCCAGGGCCAACCCGACCCAGTACTTC. V usage is TRBV12-3 or TRBV12-4 and J usage is TRBJ2-5, with a tentative D call TRBD1 (5 bases). V lost 3 bases, J lost 7 bases, and 18 bases lay in between. The CDR3 extends over 15 amino acids.

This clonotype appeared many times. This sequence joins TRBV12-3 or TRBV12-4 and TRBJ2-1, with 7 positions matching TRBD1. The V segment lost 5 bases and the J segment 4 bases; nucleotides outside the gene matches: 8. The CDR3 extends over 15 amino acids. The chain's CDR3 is CASSPRAGGYNEQFF. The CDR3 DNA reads TGTGCCAGCAGTCCCCGCGCAGGGGGATACAATGAGCAGTTCTTC.

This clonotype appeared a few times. CDR3 loop: CASTREGYGANVLTF. CDR3 bases: TGTGCCAGCACCCGAGAGGGTTACGGGGCCAACGTCCTGACTTTC. The chain recombines TRBV12-3 or TRBV12-4 with TRBJ2-6; TRBD2 is a possible D gene (5 bases). CDR3 length: 15 amino acids. V was pared by 7 bases and J by 4 bases, with 14 bases between.

CDR3 sequence reads: CSVESASRYEQYF. The CDR3 DNA is TGCAGCGTTGAGTCGGCCAGCCGATACGAGCAGTACTTC. The chain carries TRBV29-1 and TRBJ2-7; D is unclear. This CDR3 is 13 amino acids long. From germline, CDR1 is SQVTM and CDR2 ANQGSEA. Between the trimmed V and J ends, which lost 3 bases and 4 bases, there was a span of 13 bases.

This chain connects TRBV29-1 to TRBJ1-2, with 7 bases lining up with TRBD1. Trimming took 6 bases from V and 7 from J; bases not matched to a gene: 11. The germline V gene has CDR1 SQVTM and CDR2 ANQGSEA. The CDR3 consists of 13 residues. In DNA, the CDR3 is TGCAGCGTAAACCTGGGACAGACCGGTGGCTACACCTTC. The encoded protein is CSVNLGQTGGYTF.

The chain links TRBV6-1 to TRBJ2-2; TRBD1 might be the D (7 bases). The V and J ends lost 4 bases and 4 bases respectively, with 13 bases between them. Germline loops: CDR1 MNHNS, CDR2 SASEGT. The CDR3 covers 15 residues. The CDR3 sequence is CASSATGTFTGELFF. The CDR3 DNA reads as TGTGCCAGCAGTGCGACAGGGACTTTCACCGGGGAGCTGTTTTTT.

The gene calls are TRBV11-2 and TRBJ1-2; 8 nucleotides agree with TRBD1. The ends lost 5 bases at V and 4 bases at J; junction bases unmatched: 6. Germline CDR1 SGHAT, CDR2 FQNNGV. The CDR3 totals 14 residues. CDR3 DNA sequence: TGTGCCAGCAGCGACCAGACAGGGGTCTATGGCTACACCTTC. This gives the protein CASSDQTGVYGYTF.

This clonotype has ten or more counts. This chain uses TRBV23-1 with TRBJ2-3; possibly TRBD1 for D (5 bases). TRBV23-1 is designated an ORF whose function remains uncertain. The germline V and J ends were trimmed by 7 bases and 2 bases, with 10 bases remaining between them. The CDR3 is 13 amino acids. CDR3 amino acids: CASTDTHTDTQYF. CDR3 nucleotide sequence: TGCGCCAGCACGGACACTCACACAGATACGCAGTATTTT.

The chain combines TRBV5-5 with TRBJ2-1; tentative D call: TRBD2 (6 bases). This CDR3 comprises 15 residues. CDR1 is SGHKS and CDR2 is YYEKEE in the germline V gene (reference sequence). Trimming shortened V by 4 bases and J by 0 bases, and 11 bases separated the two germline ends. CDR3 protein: CASSRAGPSYNEQFF. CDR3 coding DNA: TGTGCCAGCAGCCGAGCGGGCCCCTCCTACAATGAGCAGTTCTTC.

CDR3 sequence (DNA): TGTGCCAGCAGTGACCTTGTAATCACCGGGGAGCTGTTTTTT. Protein sequence: CASSDLVITGELFF. V and J are TRBV25-1 and TRBJ2-2; no clear D gene. Trimming cost V 3 bases and J 4 bases, with 9 bases left between them. The CDR3 has 14 amino acids. Germline V gene sequence: CDR1 MGHDK, CDR2 SYGVNS.

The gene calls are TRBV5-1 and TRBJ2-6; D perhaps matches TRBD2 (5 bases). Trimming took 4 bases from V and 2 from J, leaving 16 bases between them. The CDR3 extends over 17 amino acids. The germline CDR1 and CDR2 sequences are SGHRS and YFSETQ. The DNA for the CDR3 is TGCGCCAGCAGCCAACCCCCGGGGTCGACTGGGGCCAACGTCCTGACTTTC. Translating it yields CASSQPPGSTGANVLTF.

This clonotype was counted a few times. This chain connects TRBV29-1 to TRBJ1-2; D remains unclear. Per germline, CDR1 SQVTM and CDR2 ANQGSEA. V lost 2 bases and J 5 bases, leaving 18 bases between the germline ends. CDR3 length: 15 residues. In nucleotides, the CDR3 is TGCAGCGTTGAATCTAACGGTGCCCTACGGTATGGCTACACCTTC. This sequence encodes CSVESNGALRYGYTF.

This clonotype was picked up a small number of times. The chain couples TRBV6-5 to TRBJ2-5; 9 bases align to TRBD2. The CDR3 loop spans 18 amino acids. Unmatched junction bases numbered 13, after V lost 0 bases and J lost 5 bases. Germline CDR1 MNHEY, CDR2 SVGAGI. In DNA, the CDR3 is TGTGCCAGCAGTTACTCCCCGGGTCGGCGGGGGGGCCGGGAGACCCAGTACTTC. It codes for CASSYSPGRRGGRETQYF.

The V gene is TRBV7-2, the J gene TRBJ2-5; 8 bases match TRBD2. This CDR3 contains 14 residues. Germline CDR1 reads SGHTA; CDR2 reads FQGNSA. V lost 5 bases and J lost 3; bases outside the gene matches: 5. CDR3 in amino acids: CASSKGLVEETQYF. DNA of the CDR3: TGTGCCAGCAGCAAGGGACTAGTCGAAGAGACCCAGTACTTC.

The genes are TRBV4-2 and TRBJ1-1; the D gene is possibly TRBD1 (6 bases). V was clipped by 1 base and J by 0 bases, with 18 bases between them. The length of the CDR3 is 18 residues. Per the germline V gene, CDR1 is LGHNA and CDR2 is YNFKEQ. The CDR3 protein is CASSQGDGGGFVNTEAFF. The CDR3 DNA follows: TGTGCCAGCAGCCAAGGGGACGGAGGGGGGTTTGTGAACACTGAAGCTTTCTTT.

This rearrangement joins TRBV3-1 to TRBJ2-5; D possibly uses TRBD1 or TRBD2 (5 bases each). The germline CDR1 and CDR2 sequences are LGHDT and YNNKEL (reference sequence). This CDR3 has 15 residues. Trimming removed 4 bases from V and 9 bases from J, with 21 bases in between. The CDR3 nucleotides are TGTGCCAGCAGCCCCGACAGATCCCTAAGAGGGGCCCAGTACTTC. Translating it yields CASSPDRSLRGAQYF.

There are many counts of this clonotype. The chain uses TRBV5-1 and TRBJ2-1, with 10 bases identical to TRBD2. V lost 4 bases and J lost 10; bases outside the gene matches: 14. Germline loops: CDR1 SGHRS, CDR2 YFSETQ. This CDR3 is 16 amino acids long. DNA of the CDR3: TGCGCCAGCAGCCCCGTAAGCGGGGGGGCTTGGCGGGAGCAGTTCTTC. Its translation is CASSPVSGGAWREQFF.

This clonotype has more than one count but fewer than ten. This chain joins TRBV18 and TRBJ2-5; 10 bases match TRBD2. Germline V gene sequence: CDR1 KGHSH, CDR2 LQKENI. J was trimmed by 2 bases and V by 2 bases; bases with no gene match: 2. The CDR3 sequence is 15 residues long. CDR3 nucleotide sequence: TGTGCCAGCTCACCAACTAGCGGGGTTCAAGAGACCCAGTACTTC. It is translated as CASSPTSGVQETQYF.

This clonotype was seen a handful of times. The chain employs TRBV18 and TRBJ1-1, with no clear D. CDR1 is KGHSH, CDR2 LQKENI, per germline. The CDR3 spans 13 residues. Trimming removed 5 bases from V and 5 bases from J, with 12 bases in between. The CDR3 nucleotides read TGTGCCAGCTCAGCATCAGGAGGGACTGAAGCTTTCTTT. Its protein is CASSASGGTEAFF. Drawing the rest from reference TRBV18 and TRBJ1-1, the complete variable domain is NAGVMQNPRHLVRRRGQEARLRCSPMKGHSHVYWYRQLPEEGLKFMVYLQKENIIDESGMPKERFSAEFPKEGPSILRIQQVVRGDSAAYFCASSASGGTEAFFGQGTRLTVV.

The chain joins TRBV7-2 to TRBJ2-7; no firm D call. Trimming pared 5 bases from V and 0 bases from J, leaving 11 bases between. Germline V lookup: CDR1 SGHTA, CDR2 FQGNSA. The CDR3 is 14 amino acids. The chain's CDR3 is CASSLSEASYEQYF. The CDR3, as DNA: TGTGCCAGCAGCCTGAGCGAGGCCTCCTACGAGCAGTACTTC.

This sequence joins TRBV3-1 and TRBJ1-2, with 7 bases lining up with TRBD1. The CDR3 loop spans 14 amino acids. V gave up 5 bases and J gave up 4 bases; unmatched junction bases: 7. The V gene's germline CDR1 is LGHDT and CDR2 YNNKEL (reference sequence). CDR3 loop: CASSGQGVFYGYTF. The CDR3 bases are TGTGCCAGCAGCGGGCAGGGGGTTTTCTATGGCTACACCTTC.

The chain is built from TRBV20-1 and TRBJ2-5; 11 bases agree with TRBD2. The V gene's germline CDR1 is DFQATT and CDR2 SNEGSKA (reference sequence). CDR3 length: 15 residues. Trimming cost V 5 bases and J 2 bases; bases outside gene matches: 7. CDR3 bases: TGCAGTGCTTATGGGACTAGCGGAAAACAAGAGACCCAGTACTTC. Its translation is CSAYGTSGKQETQYF.

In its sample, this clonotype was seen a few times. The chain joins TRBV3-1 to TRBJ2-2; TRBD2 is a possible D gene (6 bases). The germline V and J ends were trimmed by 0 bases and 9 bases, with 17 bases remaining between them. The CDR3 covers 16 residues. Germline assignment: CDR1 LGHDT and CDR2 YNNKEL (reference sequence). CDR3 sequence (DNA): TGTGCCAGCAGCCAAGATTGGAGAGGAGGGACCCGGGAGCTGTTTTTT. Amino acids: CASSQDWRGGTRELFF.

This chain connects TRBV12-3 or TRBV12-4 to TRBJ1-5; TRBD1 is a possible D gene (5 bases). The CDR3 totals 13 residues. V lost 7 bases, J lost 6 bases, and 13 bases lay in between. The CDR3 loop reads CASTIGAGQPQHF. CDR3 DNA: TGTGCCAGCACCATAGGGGCGGGTCAGCCCCAGCATTTT.

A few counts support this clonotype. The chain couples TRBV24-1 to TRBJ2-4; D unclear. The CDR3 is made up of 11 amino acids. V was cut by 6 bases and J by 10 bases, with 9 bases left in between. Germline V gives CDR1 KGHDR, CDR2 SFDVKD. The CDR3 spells CATSLNEIQYF. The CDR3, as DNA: TGTGCCACCAGTCTCAATGAGATTCAGTACTTC.

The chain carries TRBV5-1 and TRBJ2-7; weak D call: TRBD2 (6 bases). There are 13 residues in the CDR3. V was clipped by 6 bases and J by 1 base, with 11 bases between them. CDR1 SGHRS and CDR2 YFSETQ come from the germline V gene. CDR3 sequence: CASNPGRSYEQYF. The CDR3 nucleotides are TGCGCCAGCAACCCAGGGAGGTCCTACGAGCAGTACTTC.